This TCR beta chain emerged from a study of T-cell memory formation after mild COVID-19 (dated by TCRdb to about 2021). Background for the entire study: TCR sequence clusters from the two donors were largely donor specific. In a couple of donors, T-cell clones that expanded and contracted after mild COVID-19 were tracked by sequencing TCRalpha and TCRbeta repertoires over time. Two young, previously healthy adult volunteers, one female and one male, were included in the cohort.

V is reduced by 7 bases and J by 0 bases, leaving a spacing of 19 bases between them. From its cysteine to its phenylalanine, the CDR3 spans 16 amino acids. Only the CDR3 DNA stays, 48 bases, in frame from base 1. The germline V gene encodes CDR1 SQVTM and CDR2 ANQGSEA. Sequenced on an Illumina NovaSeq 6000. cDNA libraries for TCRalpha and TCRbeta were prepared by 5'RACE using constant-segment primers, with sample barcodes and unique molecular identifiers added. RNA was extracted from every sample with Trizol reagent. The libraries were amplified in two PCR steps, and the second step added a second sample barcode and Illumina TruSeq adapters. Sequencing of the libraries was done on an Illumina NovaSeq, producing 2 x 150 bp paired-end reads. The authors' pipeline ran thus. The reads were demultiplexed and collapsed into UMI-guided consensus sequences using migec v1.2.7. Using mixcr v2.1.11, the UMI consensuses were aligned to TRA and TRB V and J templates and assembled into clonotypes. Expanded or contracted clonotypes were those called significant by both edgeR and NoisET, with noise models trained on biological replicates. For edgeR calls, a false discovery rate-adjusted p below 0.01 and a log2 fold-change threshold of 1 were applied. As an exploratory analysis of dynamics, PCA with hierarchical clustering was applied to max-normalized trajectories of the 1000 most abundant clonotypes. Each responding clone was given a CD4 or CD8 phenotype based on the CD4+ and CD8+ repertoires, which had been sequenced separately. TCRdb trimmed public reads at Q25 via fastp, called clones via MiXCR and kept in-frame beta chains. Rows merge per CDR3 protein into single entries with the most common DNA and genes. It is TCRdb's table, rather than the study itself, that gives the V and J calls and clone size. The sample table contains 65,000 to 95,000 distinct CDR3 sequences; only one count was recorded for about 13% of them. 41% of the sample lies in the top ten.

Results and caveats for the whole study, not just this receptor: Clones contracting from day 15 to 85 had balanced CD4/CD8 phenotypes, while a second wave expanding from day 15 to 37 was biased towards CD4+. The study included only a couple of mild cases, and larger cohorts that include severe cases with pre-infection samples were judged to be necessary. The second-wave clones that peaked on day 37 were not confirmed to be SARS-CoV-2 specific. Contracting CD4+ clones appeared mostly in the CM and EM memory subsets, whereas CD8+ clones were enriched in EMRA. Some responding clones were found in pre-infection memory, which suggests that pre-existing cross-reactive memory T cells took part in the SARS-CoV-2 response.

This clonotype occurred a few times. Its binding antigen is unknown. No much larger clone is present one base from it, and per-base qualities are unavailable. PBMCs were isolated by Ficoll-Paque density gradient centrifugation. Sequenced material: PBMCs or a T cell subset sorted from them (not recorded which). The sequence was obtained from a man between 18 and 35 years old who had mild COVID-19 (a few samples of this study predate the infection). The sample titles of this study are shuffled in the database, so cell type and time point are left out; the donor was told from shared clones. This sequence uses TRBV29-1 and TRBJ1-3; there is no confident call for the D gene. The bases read TGCAGCGCCCTTGGGCAGATAGAAGTCTCTGGAAACACCATATATTTT. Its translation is CSALGQIEVSGNTIYF. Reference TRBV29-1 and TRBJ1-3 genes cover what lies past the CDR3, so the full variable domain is SAVISQKPSRDICQRGTSLTIQCQVDSQVTMMFWYRQQPGQSLTLIATANQGSEATYESGFVIDKFPISRPNLTFSTLTVSNMSPEDSSIYLCSALGQIEVSGNTIYFGEGSWLTVV.